The 17 T cell receptor beta chains below all came from one sample that was sequenced in a study of Tregs in tolerant kidney transplant recipients. The nonmyeloablative bone marrow transplants came from related graft donors, with transient mixed chimerism. The method was immunoSEQ multiplex PCR; TCRdb's version includes in-frame clones alone and lacks a portion of them. This table has 74,000 or so clones, 91% appearing once. Sequenced here: CD4+ T cells from blood (PBMCs), sampled 24 months after the transplant. The source is a human patient who received a combined kidney and bone marrow transplant. T cells may partly derive from the graft donor.

This sequence joins TRBV6-5 and TRBJ1-2; maybe TRBD1 (5 bases). Looked up from germline, CDR1 is MNHEY and CDR2 is SVGAGI. V was pared by 2 bases and J by 4 bases, with 11 bases between. This CDR3 is 14 amino acids long. CDR3 DNA sequence: TGTGCCAGCAGTTACGACAGAAGTATCTATGGCTACACCTTC. Translation: CASSYDRSIYGYTF.

The chain joins TRBV5-8 to TRBJ1-5; 7 nucleotides agree with TRBD1. Per the germline V gene, CDR1 is SGHTS and CDR2 is YDEGEE. J was trimmed by 5 bases and V by 5 bases; bases with no gene match: 4. The CDR3 totals 13 residues. CDR3 DNA sequence: TGTGCCAGCAGTAACAGGGGAGATCAGCCCCAGCATTTT. Protein: CASSNRGDQPQHF. Looking up the rest from reference TRBV5-8 and TRBJ1-5 gives the full variable domain: EAGVTQSPTHLIKTRGQQATLRCSPISGHTSVYWYQQALGLGLQFLLWYDEGEERNRGNFPPRFSGRQFPNYSSELNVNALELEDSALYLCASSNRGDQPQHFGDGTRLSIL.

The chain uses TRBV5-1 and TRBJ1-1; D is perhaps TRBD1 (6 bases). CDR3 length: 15 residues. V was clipped by 2 bases and J by 3 bases, with 14 bases between them. From germline, CDR1 is SGHRS and CDR2 YFSETQ. The CDR3 nucleotides are TGCGCCAGCAGCTTAGGGGCGGCAGGGGACACTGAAGCTTTCTTT. Translation gives CASSLGAAGDTEAFF.

The chain carries TRBV4-1 and TRBJ2-5, with 11 positions matching TRBD2. Losses at the gene ends were 1 base for V and 5 bases for J; bases not matched to a gene: 9. CDR3 size: 17 residues. Germline V gene data show CDR1 as MGHRA and CDR2 as YSYEKL. DNA for the CDR3: TGCGCCAGCAGCCAAGTTACTAGCGGGGGCCCCGGGGAGACCCAGTACTTC. Residues: CASSQVTSGGPGETQYF.

The chain uses TRBV2 and TRBJ2-7, with D perhaps TRBD1 (6 bases). The CDR3 has 15 amino acids. V was clipped by 6 bases and J by 0 bases, with 15 bases between them. Germline CDR1 is SNHLY and CDR2 is FYNNEI. CDR3 bases: TGTGCCAGCAGCTCCAGGGGACGTAGCTCCTACGAGCAGTACTTC. It yields the protein CASSSRGRSSYEQYF.

The gene calls are TRBV4-2 and TRBJ2-5; 10 bases map to TRBD2. Trimming cost V 4 bases and J 5 bases; bases outside gene matches: 7. Looked up from germline, CDR1 is LGHNA and CDR2 is YNFKEQ. The CDR3 is 15 residues long. CDR3 DNA sequence: TGTGCCAGCAGCCCGCAGCGGGGGGGCGTTGAGACCCAGTACTTC. It yields the protein CASSPQRGGVETQYF.

The V and J genes are TRBV6-1 and TRBJ1-1; D is perhaps TRBD1 (6 bases). Germline CDR1 MNHNS, CDR2 SASEGT. V shed 5 bases and J shed 0 bases, with 10 bases lying between them. The CDR3 has 14 amino acids. The CDR3 sequence: CASSSGAVNTEAFF. CDR3 nucleotides: TGTGCCAGCAGTTCAGGGGCCGTGAACACTGAAGCTTTCTTT.

This clone was observed once. The rearrangement links TRBV6-1 to TRBJ2-2, with D perhaps TRBD2 (5 bases). The CDR3 length is 15 residues. CDR1 MNHNS and CDR2 SASEGT come from the germline V gene. Trimming left V 10 bases short and J 7 bases short, with 22 bases between. Here the CDR3 DNA reads TGTGCCACCGAGAGGGAGTTTGGGATCGGCGGGGAGCTGTTTTTT. Its protein is CATEREFGIGGELFF.

This clone was detected only once. The chain has TRBV10-3 and TRBJ1-2; unclear D gene. Germline CDR1 ENHRY, CDR2 SYGVKD. The CDR3 covers 15 residues. V lost 0 bases and J 0 bases, leaving 8 bases between the germline ends. The CDR3 loop reads CAISESKTANYGYTF. The CDR3 DNA reads as TGTGCCATCAGTGAGTCGAAAACAGCTAACTATGGCTACACCTTC.

This rearrangement joins TRBV5-6 to TRBJ1-2; no definite D call. Deletions cut 4 bases from V and 4 bases from J, with 20 bases between. CDR1 and CDR2 (germline): SGHDT, YYEEEE. The CDR3 totals 16 residues. The CDR3 DNA sequence: TGTGCCAGCAGCCTCAAAGTATCCCTGAGAGGCTATGGCTACACCTTC. The encoded protein is CASSLKVSLRGYGYTF.

The rearrangement joins TRBV7-9 to TRBJ1-4; 9 nucleotides align to TRBD1. After removal of 4 bases from V and 5 bases from J, the junction contained 2 bases not matched to a gene. This CDR3 region has 14 residues. Germline-derived CDR1 and CDR2 are SEHNR and FQNEAQ (reference sequence). The DNA for the CDR3 is TGTGCCAGCAGCTCCGGGACAGGGAATGAAAAACTGTTTTTT. Its translation is CASSSGTGNEKLFF.

The chain combines TRBV9 with TRBJ2-3; 14 bases align to TRBD2. CDR1 and CDR2 from the germline V gene are SGDLS and YYNGEE. The CDR3 covers 17 residues. The V gene end was trimmed by 0 bases and the J gene end by 2 bases; junction bases not matched to a gene: 2. The CDR3 reads CASSVAGLAGATDTQYF. The CDR3 DNA reads as TGTGCCAGCAGCGTAGCGGGACTAGCGGGGGCCACAGATACGCAGTATTTT.

The chain uses TRBV15 and TRBJ2-5; D possibly corresponds to TRBD2 (5 bases). The CDR3 consists of 14 residues. The V end was cut by 5 bases, the J end by 2 bases, with 12 bases between. Germline CDR1 and CDR2: LNHNV and YYDKDF (reference sequence). CDR3 sequence (DNA): TGTGCCACCAGCCGTGACCGGGGACAAGAGACCCAGTACTTC. Its protein product is CATSRDRGQETQYF. The whole variable domain, filled in from reference TRBV15 and TRBJ2-5, reads DAMVIQNPRYQVTQFGKPVTLSCSQTLNHNVMYWYQQKSSQAPKLLFHYYDKDFNNEADTPDNFQSRRPNTSFCFLDIRSPGLGDTAMYLCATSRDRGQETQYFGPGTRLLVL.

The CDR3 bases are TGTGCCAGCAGCTTAGGCAGGGGGCACACTGAAGCTTTCTTT. Its translation is CASSLGRGHTEAFF. The chain combines TRBV7-8 with TRBJ1-1, with TRBD1 identical over 8 bases. The trim removed 1 base at V and 3 bases at J, leaving 1 base unmatched. The length of the CDR3 is 14 residues. The germline CDR1 and CDR2 sequences are SGHVS and FQNEAQ.

V is TRBV19 and J is TRBJ2-5; 9 bases map to TRBD1. V lost 8 bases and J lost 4; bases outside the gene matches: 20. CDR3 length equals 18 residues. Germline V lookup: CDR1 LNHDA, CDR2 SQIVND (reference sequence). The CDR3 here is CASSRPGQGPVGLETQYF. The CDR3 DNA follows: TGTGCCAGTTCGCGACCGGGACAGGGCCCGGTGGGACTAGAGACCCAGTACTTC.

This chain connects TRBV5-4 to TRBJ2-1; 7 bases align to TRBD2. Germline lookup yields CDR1 SGHNT and CDR2 YYREEE (reference sequence). With V trimmed by 4 bases and J by 6 bases, 4 bases remained unmatched. The CDR3 runs to 13 residues. Here the CDR3 reads CASSPGGGNEQFF. The CDR3 nucleotides read TGTGCCAGCAGCCCTGGGGGGGGCAATGAGCAGTTCTTC.

The rearrangement links TRBV5-8 to TRBJ2-7, with D unresolved. From germline, CDR1 is SGHTS and CDR2 YDEGEE. CDR3 length: 15 residues. Deletions cut 0 bases from V and 3 bases from J, with 13 bases between. The CDR3: CASSLALQLRYEQYF. DNA of the CDR3: TGTGCCAGCAGCTTGGCCTTACAGCTCCGCTACGAGCAGTACTTC.